This T cell receptor (beta chain) was documented in a study of T cell repertoires in cytomegalovirus infection (dated by TCRdb to about 2019). With respect to the entire study: Recently identified HLA-C-restricted CMV epitopes, whose presentation resists viral immunomodulation, were targeted by peptide stimulations together with well-studied HLA-B-restricted epitopes. Donor HLA type was relevant to the analysis, because carriage of CMV infection together with the matching HLA type was indicated by public TCR beta signatures.

TCRdb shows the sequencer as Illumina HiSeq 1500. TCRdb reworked the public reads: Q25 trimming with fastp, MiXCR clone assembly, productive beta chains retained. Each entry merges the rows of one CDR3 protein and shows their most common DNA and genes. This sample holds a few hundred thousand distinct CDR3 sequences; roughly a third were observed only once. About 17% of the sample belongs to the ten largest clones. This clonotype was found many times. What antigen it recognizes has not been identified. Base qualities are not provided; no much larger clone lies one nucleotide away. Beyond this particular receptor, the publication reports: In both this cohort and an independent roughly 350-donor cohort, the cumulative frequency of public TCR beta family members distinguished carriers of CMV infection plus the relevant HLA type. The ex vivo response was dominated by HLA-C-restricted CMV-specific TCR beta clonotypes, which also provided the single most frequent clonotype in two of eight donors.

Counted from cysteine to phenylalanine, this CDR3 has 15 amino acids. Of all the DNA, just the CDR3 is kept, 45 bases in frame from base 1. CDR1 is given as SGHTA and CDR2 as FQGNSA, both from the germline V gene. Between the V and J ends, shortened by 4 bases and 0 bases respectively, the junction contains 10 bases. The sample's treatment or condition label, decoded: in vitro stimulation with specific CMV peptide epitopes to enrich CMV-specific T cells. Material: cultured PBMCs, obtained from culture after CMV antigen stimulation. This clonotype originated in a human donor in good health (CMV status not recorded). Some clones in this sample may be carry-over from other donors' samples. The sequence links TRBV7-2 to TRBJ1-5; the D gene identity is not certain. The CDR3 protein: CASSSQLNSNQPQHF. The nucleotides are TGTGCCAGCAGCTCCCAATTAAATAGCAATCAGCCCCAGCATTTT.